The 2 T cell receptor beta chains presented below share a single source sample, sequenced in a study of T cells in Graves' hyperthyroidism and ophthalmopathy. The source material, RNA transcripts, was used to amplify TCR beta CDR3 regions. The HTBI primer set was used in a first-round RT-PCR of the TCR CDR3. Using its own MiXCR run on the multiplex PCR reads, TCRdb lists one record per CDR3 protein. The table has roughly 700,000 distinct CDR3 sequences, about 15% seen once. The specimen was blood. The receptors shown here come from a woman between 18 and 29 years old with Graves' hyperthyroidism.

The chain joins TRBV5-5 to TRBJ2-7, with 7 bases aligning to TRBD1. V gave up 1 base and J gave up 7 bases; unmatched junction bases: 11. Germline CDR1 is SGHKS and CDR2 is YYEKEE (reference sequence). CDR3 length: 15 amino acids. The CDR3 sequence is CASSLSPDRAGEQYF. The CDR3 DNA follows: TGTGCCAGCAGCTTGTCCCCCGACAGGGCAGGGGAGCAGTACTTC.

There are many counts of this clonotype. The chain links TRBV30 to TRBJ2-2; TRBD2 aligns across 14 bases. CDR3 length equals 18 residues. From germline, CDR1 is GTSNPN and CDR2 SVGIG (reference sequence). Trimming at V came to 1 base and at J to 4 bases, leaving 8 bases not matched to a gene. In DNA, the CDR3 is TGTGCCTGGAGTGCCGGACTAGCGGGAGGCCAGGTCACCGGGGAGCTGTTTTTT. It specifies CAWSAGLAGGQVTGELFF.